These T cell receptor beta chains were read from a single sample in a study of T-cell reconstitution after alpha-beta-depleted transplantation in children. MiXCR, applied by TCRdb to the PCR reads, yields one record per CDR3 protein. Among about 370,000 distinct CDR3 sequences listed, roughly 22% were seen once. The sequencing here drew on PBMCs from the stem cell graft donor, taken from the stem cell graft. The receptors derive from a human donor who donated a stem cell graft to a child with acute myeloid leukemia. Each CDR3 is given with its conserved first and last residue. D genes are given only for firm matches. Not every row has a clone size; where given, it reads once, few, many or a size class.

clone_size j_call d_call v_call cdr3_nt cdr3_aa
. TRBJ2-3 . TRBV20-1 TGCAGTGCTAGTAATGATACGCAGTATTTT CSASNDTQYF
. TRBJ2-1 TRBD1 TRBV5-1 TGCGCCAGCAGCCAGCCTCGGGACAGGGGCTCGAATGAGCAGTTCTTC CASSQPRDRGSNEQFF
. TRBJ2-7 . TRBV20-1 TGCAGTGCTAATCTTCTTGACCGGGGGGCTTACGAGCAGTACTTC CSANLLDRGAYEQYF
many TRBJ1-4 TRBD1 TRBV20-1 TGCAGTGCCGCTTCCGGGACAGGGCTTGAAAAACTGTTTTTT CSAASGTGLEKLFF
many TRBJ2-7 . TRBV20-1 TGCAGTGCAACACAGGGCACCGAGCAGTACTTC CSATQGTEQYF
. TRBJ2-7 . TRBV11-2 TGTGCCAGCAGCGAAAACAGGGAGTCGCGATTCTACGAGCAGTACTTC CASSENRESRFYEQYF
. TRBJ2-7 . TRBV12-3/TRBV12-4 TGTGCCAGCAGTTTAACTCAGGGACGGAGCGAGCAGTACTTC CASSLTQGRSEQYF
. TRBJ2-1 . TRBV20-1 TGCAGTGCTACCCCCTTAAGGGTCCCCTACAATGAGCAGTTCTTC CSATPLRVPYNEQFF
. TRBJ1-1 . TRBV4-3 TGCGCCAGCAGCCAAGACGGGAACACTGAAGCTTTCTTT CASSQDGNTEAFF
few TRBJ2-2 TRBD2 TRBV10-3 TGTGCCATCAGTGGAGGACTAGCGGGACCGAACACCGGGGAGCTGTTTTTT CAISGGLAGPNTGELFF